This section outlines one T cell receptor beta chain sequence together with its context. This sample was included in a study of T cell responses to AZD1222 COVID-19 vaccine. The protocol was immunoSEQ multiplex PCR, while the TCRdb copy is restricted to in-frame clones and leaves out a portion. The table lists some 120,000 clones, roughly 84% of them singletons. The source was peripheral blood, collected on day 0 of AZD1222 vaccination. This clonotype was sampled from an adult in good health.

The CDR3 region is CASSYQTGMAKNIQYF. The DNA of the CDR3 is TGCGCCAGCAGCTACCAGACAGGGATGGCCAAAAACATTCAGTACTTC. The chain employs TRBV5-1 and TRBJ2-4, with 7 positions matching TRBD1. Trimming at V came to 3 bases and at J to 1 base, leaving 7 bases not matched to a gene. The CDR3 length is 16 residues. CDR1 and CDR2 from the germline V gene are SGHRS and YFSETQ.